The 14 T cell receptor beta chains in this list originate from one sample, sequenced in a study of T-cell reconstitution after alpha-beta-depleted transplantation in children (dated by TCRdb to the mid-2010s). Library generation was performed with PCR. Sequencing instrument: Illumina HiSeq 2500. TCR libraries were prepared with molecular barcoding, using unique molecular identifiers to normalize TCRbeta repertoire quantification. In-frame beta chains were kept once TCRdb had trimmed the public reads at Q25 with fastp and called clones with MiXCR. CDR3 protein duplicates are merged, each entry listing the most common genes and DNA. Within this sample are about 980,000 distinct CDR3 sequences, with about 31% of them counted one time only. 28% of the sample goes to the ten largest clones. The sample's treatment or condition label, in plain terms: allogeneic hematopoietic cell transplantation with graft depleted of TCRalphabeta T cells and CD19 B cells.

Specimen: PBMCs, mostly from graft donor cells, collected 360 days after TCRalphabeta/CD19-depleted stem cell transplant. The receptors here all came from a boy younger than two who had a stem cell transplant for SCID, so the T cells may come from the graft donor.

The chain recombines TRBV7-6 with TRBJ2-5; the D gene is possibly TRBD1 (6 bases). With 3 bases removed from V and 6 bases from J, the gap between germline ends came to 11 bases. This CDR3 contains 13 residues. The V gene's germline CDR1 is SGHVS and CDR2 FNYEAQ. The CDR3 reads CASSFLGTQTQYF. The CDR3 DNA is TGTGCCAGCAGCTTCCTCGGGACACAGACCCAGTACTTC.

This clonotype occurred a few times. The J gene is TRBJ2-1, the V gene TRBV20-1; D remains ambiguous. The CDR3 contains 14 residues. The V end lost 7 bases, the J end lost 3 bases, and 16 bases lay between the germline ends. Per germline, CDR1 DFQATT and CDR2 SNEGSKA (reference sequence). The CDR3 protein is CSVGRNYNYNEQFF. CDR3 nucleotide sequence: TGCAGTGTCGGTCGGAACTACAACTACAATGAGCAGTTCTTC.

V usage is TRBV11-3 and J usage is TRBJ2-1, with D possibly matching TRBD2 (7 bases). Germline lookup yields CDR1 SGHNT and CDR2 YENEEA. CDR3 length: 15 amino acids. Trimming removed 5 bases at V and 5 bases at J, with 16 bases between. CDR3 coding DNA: TGTGCCAGCAGCCCAGGGGTGACTAGCAACAATGAGCAGTTCTTC. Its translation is CASSPGVTSNNEQFF.

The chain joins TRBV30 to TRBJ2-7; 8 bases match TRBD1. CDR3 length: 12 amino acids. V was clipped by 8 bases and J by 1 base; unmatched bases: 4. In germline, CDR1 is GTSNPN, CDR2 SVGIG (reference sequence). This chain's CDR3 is CALDRASYEQYF. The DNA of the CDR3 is TGTGCCCTGGACAGGGCTTCCTACGAGCAGTACTTC.

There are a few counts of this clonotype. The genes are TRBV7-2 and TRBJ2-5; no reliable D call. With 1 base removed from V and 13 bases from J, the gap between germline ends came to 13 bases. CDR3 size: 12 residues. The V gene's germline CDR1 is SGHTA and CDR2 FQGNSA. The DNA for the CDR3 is TGTGCCAGCAGCTTAGAATGGCGGCCCGTGTACTTC. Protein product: CASSLEWRPVYF. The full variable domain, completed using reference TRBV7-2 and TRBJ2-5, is GAGVSQSPSNKVTEKGKDVELRCDPISGHTALYWYRQSLGQGLEFLIYFQGNSAPDKSGLPSDRFSAERTGGSVSTLTIQRTQQEDSAVYLCASSLEWRPVYFGPGTRLLVL.

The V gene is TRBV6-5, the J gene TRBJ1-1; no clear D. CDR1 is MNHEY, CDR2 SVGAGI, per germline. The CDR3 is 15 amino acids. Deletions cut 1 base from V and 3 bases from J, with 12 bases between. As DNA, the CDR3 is TGTGCCAGCAGTTACTTGACGCCTGGAGACACTGAAGCTTTCTTT. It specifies CASSYLTPGDTEAFF.

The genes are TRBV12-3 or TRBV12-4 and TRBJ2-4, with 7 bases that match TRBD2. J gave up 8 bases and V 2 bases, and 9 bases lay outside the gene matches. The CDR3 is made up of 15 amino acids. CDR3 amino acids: CASSLLRLGGDIQYF. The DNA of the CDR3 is TGTGCCAGCAGTTTATTACGTCTGGGGGGGGACATTCAGTACTTC.

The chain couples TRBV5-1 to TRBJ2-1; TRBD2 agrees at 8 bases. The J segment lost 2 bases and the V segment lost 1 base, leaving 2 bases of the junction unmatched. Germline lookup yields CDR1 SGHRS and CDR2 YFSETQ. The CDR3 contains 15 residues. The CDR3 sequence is CASSLQLAAYNEQFF. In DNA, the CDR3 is TGCGCCAGCAGCTTGCAACTAGCGGCCTACAATGAGCAGTTCTTC.

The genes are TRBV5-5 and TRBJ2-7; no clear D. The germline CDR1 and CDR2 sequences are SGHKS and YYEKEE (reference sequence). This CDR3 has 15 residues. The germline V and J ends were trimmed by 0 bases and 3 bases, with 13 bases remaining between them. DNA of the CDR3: TGTGCCAGCAGCTTGGCCTTGGCTGTGGACTACGAGCAGTACTTC. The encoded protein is CASSLALAVDYEQYF.

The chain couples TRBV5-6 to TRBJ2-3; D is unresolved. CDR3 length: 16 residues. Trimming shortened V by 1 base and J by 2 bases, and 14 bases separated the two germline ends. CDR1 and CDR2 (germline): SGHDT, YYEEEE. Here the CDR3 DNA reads TGTGCCAGCAGCTTGTGGGAAACTGTCGACACAGATACGCAGTATTTT. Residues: CASSLWETVDTDTQYF.

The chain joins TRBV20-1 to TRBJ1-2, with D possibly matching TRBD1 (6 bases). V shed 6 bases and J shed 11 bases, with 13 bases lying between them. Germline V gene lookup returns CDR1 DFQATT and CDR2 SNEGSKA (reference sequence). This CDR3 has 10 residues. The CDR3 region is CSARGRLYTF. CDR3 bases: TGCAGTGCCAGGGGACGGCTGTACACCTTC.

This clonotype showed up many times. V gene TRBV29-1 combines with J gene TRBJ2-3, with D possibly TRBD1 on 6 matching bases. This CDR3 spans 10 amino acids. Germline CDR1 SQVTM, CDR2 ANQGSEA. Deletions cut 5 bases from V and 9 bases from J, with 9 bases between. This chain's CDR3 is CSVTTGTQYF. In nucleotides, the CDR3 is TGCAGCGTTACCACAGGGACGCAGTATTTT.

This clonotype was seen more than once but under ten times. CDR3 in amino acids: CSARPGQGGYEQYF. The CDR3 DNA reads TGCAGTGCTAGGCCGGGACAGGGGGGTTACGAGCAGTACTTC. The chain links TRBV20-1 to TRBJ2-7; 11 positions agree with TRBD1. The CDR3 is 14 residues long. V lost 3 bases to trimming and J lost 4 bases; unmatched junction nucleotides: 5. From germline, CDR1 is DFQATT and CDR2 SNEGSKA (reference sequence).

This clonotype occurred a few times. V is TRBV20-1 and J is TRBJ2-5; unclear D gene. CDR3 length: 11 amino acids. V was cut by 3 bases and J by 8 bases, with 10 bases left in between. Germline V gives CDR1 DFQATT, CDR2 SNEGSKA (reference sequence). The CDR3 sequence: CSASSDRTQYF. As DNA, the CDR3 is TGCAGTGCTAGCTCCGATCGAACCCAGTACTTC.